This TCR beta chain was sequenced for a study of T cells after posttransplantation cyclophosphamide (dated by TCRdb to 2016 to 2017). For context, the study as a whole: The study tracked T cell repertoire reconstitution by TRB sequencing after myeloablative bone marrow transplantation using posttransplantation cyclophosphamide as GVHD prophylaxis. Blood from every one of the approximately 36 PTCy patients who had 1-year posttransplant specimens underwent TRB sequencing. TRB sequencing was also done on up to about 3 additional blood samples from 2 to 5.2 years after transplant in 3 patients, and on pretransplant blood from a handful of patients. Because TRA and TRB clonality correlated tightly in several samples, later TCR analyses were limited to TRB. Samples from approximately 40 PTCy-treated patients and 16 related bone marrow donors of those patients were subjected to antigen receptor sequencing. Public TRB sequences were compared against a database of over 3,600 sequences linked to responses to pathogens, tumor antigens, self-antigens and alloantigens.

In regard to this clone: Its antigen specificity is not known. Nothing much larger sits one base from this clone, and base qualities are not available.

Genomic DNA was used for TRB sequencing, which was performed with the immunoSEQ assay at survey resolution or with the hsTCRB kit. The study's own analysis went as follows. The immunoSEQ software was used for initial read processing, and the LymphoSeq R package was used for repertoire analyses. Clonality was calculated as 1 minus normalized Shannon entropy, and the Gini coefficient was also calculated for each TRB dataset. Phenotypes of unsorted samples were inferred by mapping TRB sequences from sorted subsets of the recipient or donor onto the same recipient's unsorted samples. TCRdb took this table from immuneACCESS and kept in-frame rearrangements with V and J called. Such tables lack part of the clones; where checked against another copy, unresolved V genes explain under half of the gap, and the rest is unexplained. That table is the source of V, J and clone size, and D and trimming were worked out from the DNA. The sample profile shows around 17,000 clones; 77% of them were found once. The top ten hold under 35% of the sample.

The sample's treatment or condition, from its label and the paper: high-dose cyclophosphamide on days +3 and +4 as single-agent GVHD prophylaxis. For conditioning, the PTCy patients got busulfan and fludarabine, then a related or unrelated marrow graft, followed by cyclophosphamide on days +3 and +4. PTCy-treated patients were drawn from a prospective multi-institutional clinical trial. Mononuclear cells from peripheral blood and bone marrow were separated by Ficoll-Hypaque density centrifugation and then cryopreserved. CD4+ and CD8+ T cells, including naive and memory subsets, were sorted by FACS using a FACSAria II. CDR1 and CDR2 are drawn from the germline V gene: SGHRS, YFSETQ. Trimming takes 2 bases off V and 4 bases off J; junction bases not matched to a gene: 4. The CDR3, from cysteine to phenylalanine, totals 14 residues. Only the CDR3 part of the read is kept: 42 bases, read in frame from the first base.

The full study reports these points: Donor-recipient similarity was low at 1-2 months but increased during the first year, and donor CD8+ memory clones often dominated later blood repertoires. Across over 40 patients, TRB clonality was highly associated with recipient CMV seropositivity and CMV reactivation, and diversity in PTCy patients was similar to diversity in CNI/methotrexate controls. The TRB repertoires of T cells infiltrating skin or GI tract showed only limited overlap with the TRB repertoires of T cells in blood.

The chain was built from TRBV5-1 and TRBJ1-2; TRBD1 matches 8 bases in the middle. Sequences were derived from CD8+ T cells sorted from PBMCs, sampled roughly 1,900 days after a stem cell transplant with posttransplant cyclophosphamide. This receptor was taken from a female patient in her 40s who received an allogeneic stem cell transplant from a related donor, was CMV-positive, and had no GVHD. Once a transplant has taken place, some T cells may be donor derived. The DNA sequence follows: TGCGCCAGCAGCTTAGGGACAGGACTCTATGGCTACACCTTC. This sequence encodes CASSLGTGLYGYTF. The full variable domain, completed from the reference TRBV5-1 and TRBJ1-2 proteins outside the CDR3, reads KAGVTQTPRYLIKTRGQQVTLSCSPISGHRSVSWYQQTPGQGLQFLFEYFSETQRNKGNFPGRFSGRQFSNSRSEMNVSTLELGDSALYLCASSLGTGLYGYTFGSGTRLTVV.